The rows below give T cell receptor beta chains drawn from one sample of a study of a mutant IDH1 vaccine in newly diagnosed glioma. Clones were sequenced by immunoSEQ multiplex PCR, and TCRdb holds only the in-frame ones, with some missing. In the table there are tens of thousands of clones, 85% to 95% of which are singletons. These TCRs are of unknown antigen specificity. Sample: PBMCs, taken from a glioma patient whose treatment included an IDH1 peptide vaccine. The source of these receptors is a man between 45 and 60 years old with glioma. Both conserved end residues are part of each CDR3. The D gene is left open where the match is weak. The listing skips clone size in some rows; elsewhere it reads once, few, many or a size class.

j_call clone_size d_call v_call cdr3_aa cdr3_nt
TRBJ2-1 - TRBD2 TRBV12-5 CASGSLREGRNEQFF TGTGCTAGTGGTTCGTTACGGGAGGGCAGGAATGAGCAGTTCTTC
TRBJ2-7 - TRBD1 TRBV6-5 CASSYGTGTYEQYF TGTGCCAGCAGTTATGGGACAGGAACCTACGAGCAGTACTTC
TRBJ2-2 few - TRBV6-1 CASSVRGQSGGELFF TGTGCCAGCAGTGTACGGGGGCAAAGCGGCGGGGAGCTGTTTTTT
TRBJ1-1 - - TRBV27 CASSFGIEGNTEAFF TGTGCCAGCAGTTTCGGTATCGAGGGGAACACTGAAGCTTTCTTT
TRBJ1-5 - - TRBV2 CASKEGGNQPQHF TGTGCCAGCAAAGAGGGAGGCAATCAGCCCCAGCATTTT
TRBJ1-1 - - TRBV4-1 CASSQPGQQNTEAFF TGCGCCAGCAGCCAGCCGGGACAACAGAACACTGAAGCTTTCTTT
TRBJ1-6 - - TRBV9 CASSVDAYKGYNSPLHF TGTGCCAGCAGCGTAGATGCCTATAAGGGATATAATTCACCCCTCCACTTT
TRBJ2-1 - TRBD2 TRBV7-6 CASSLFSGGFSYNEQFF TGTGCCAGCAGCTTATTTAGCGGGGGTTTTTCCTACAATGAGCAGTTCTTC
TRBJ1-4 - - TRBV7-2 CASSLDSRAVINEKLFF TGTGCCAGCAGCTTAGACTCCCGGGCAGTCATTAATGAAAAACTGTTTTTT
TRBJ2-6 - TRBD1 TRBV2 CASSEVGQGAAGANVLTF TGTGCCAGCAGTGAAGTAGGACAGGGGGCGGCAGGGGCCAACGTCCTGACTTTC
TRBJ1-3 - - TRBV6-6 CASSSRNTGNTIYF TGTGCCAGCAGTTCTCGGAATACTGGAAACACCATATATTTT
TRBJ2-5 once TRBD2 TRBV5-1 CASSPPRASGEETQYF TGCGCCAGCAGTCCCCCGAGGGCTAGCGGGGAAGAGACCCAGTACTTC
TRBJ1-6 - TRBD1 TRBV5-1 CASRLGQGNIYSPLHF TGCGCCAGCAGGCTTGGACAGGGGAATATCTATTCACCCCTCCACTTT
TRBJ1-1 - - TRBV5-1 CASSLGDTEAFF TGCGCCAGCAGCTTGGGAGACACTGAAGCTTTCTTT
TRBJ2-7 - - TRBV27 CASSLSWDTNGQYF TGTGCCAGCAGTCTATCATGGGATACTAACGGGCAGTACTTC
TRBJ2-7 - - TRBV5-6 CASSLEVGDEQYF TGTGCCAGCAGCTTGGAAGTTGGGGACGAGCAGTACTTC
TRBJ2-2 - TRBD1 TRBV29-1 CSVEVARGRRTGELFF TGCAGCGTTGAAGTCGCTAGGGGGCGCCGAACCGGGGAGCTGTTTTTT
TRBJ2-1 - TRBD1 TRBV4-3 CASSLGTVLHNEQFF TGCGCCAGCAGCCTTGGGACAGTTTTGCACAATGAGCAGTTCTTC
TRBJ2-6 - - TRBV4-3 CASSQERARLDSGANVLTF TGCGCCAGCAGCCAAGAGCGGGCCAGGCTAGACTCTGGGGCCAACGTCCTGACTTTC
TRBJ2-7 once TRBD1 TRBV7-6 CASSLGSGGWYEQYF TGTGCCAGCAGCTTAGGTTCAGGGGGCTGGTACGAGCAGTACTTC
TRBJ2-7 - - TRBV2 CASSENPRQEQYF TGTGCCAGCAGTGAAAACCCACGACAGGAGCAGTACTTC